This T cell receptor (beta chain) was retrieved from a study of shared clonotypes between healthy human individuals. The study, taken as a whole, reports: Blood alone was sampled, and tissue repertoires likely differ.

The V gene's germline CDR1 is SGHVS and CDR2 FNYEAQ. There are 14 residues in the CDR3. After removal of 5 bases from V and 1 base from J, the junction contained 4 bases not matched to a gene. Cells designated naive CD8 were CD45RO-negative and were positively selected for CCR7, with terminally differentiated effector memory CD45RA+ cells excluded. Deep was the level at which the assay was run. Profiled with immunoSEQ multiplex PCR; TCRdb holds only in-frame clones, not every one. The sample contains hundreds of thousands of clones, roughly 98% of which appear only once. To note about this clone: Its specificity is unknown.

The chain combines TRBV7-6 with TRBJ2-7; 8 nucleotides line up with TRBD1. The sample consisted of naive CD8+ T cells sorted from blood. This receptor was identified in a man younger than 40 in good health. The CDR3 reads CASSAGTGSYEQYF. For the CDR3, the DNA is TGTGCCAGCAGCGCGGGGACAGGATCCTACGAGCAGTACTTC. The full variable domain, with the rest looked up from reference TRBV7-6 and TRBJ2-7, is GAGVSQSPRYKVTKRGQDVALRCDPISGHVSLYWYRQALGQGPEFLTYFNYEAQQDKSGLPNDRFSAERPEGSISTLTIQRTEQRDSAMYRCASSAGTGSYEQYFGPGTRLTVT.